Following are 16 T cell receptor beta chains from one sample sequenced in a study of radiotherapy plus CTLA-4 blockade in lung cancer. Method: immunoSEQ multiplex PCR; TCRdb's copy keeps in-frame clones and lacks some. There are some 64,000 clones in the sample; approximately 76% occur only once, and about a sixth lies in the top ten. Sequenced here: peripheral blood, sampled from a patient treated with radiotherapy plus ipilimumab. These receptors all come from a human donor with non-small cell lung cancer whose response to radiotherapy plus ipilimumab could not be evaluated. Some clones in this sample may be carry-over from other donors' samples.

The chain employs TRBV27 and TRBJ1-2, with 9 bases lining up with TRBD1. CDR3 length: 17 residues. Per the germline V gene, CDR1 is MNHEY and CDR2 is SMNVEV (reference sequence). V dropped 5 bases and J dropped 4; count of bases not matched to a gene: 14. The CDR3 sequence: CASSAGQGRGLGYGYTF. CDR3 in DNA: TGTGCCAGCAGTGCGGGACAGGGTAGGGGACTTGGCTATGGCTACACCTTC.

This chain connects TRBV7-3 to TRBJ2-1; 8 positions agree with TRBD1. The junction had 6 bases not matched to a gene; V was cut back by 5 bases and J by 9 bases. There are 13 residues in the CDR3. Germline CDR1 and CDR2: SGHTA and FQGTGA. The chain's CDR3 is CASSAGQGGEQFF. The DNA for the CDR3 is TGTGCCAGCAGCGCCGGACAGGGCGGTGAGCAGTTCTTC. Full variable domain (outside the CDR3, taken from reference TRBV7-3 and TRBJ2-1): GAGVSQTPSNKVTEKGKYVELRCDPISGHTALYWYRQSLGQGPEFLIYFQGTGAADDSGLPNDRFFAVRPEGSVSTLKIQRTERGDSAVYLCASSAGQGGEQFFGPGTRLTVL.

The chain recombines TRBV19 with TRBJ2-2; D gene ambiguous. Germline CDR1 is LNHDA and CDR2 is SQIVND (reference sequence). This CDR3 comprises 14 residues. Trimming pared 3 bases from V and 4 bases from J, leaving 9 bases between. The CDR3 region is CASSMGTLTGELFF. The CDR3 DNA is TGTGCCAGTAGTATGGGCACCCTCACCGGGGAGCTGTTTTTT.

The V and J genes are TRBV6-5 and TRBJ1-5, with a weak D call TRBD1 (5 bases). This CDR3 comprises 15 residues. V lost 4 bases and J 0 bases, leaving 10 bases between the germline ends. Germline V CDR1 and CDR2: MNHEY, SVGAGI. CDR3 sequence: CASSFFRDSNQPQHF. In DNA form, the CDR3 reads TGTGCCAGCAGTTTCTTCAGGGATAGCAATCAGCCCCAGCATTTT.

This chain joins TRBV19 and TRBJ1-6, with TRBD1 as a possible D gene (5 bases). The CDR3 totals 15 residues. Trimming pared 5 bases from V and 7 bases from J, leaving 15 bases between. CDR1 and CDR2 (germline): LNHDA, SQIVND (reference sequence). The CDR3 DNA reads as TGTGCCAGTAGTCTCACTGACAGTGGCAATTCACCCCTCCACTTT. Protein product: CASSLTDSGNSPLHF.

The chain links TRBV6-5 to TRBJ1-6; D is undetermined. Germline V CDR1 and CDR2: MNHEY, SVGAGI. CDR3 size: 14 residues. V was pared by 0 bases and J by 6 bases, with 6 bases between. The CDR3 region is CASSYSTGNSPLHF. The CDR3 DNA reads TGTGCCAGCAGTTACTCTACGGGTAATTCACCCCTCCACTTT.

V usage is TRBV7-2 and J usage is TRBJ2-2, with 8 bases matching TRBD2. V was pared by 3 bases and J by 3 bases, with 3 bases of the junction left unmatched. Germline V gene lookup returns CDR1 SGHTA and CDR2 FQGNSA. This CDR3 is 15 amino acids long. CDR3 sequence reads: CASSFRGGDTGELFF. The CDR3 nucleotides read TGTGCCAGCAGCTTCCGGGGGGGGGACACCGGGGAGCTGTTTTTT.

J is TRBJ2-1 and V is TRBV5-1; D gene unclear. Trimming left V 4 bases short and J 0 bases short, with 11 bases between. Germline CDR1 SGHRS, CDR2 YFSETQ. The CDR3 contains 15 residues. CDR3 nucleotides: TGCGCCAGCAGCGTCGGTGAAAGCTCCTACAATGAGCAGTTCTTC. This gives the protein CASSVGESSYNEQFF.

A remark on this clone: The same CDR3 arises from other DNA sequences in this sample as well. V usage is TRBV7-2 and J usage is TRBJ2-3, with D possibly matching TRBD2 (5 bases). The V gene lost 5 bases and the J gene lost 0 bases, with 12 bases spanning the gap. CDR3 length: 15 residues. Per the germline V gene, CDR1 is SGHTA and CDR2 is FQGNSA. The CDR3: CASSPWTSSTDTQYF. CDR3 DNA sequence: TGTGCCAGCAGCCCCTGGACTTCTAGCACAGATACGCAGTATTTT.

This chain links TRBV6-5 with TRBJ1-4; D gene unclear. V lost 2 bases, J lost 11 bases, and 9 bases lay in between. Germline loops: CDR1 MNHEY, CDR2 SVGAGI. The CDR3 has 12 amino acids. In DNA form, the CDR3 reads TGTGCCAGCAGTTACAACCGGGAGAAACTGTTTTTT. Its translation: CASSYNREKLFF.

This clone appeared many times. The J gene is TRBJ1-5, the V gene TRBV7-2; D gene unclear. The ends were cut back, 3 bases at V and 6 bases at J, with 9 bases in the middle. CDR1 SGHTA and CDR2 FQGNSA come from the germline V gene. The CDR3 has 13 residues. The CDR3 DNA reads TGTGCCAGCAGCTTGGAGGCTGCTCAGCCCCAGCATTTT. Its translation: CASSLEAAQPQHF.

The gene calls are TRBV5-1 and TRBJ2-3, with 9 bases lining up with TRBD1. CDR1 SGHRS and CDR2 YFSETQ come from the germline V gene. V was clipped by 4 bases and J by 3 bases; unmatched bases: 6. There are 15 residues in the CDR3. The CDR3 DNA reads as TGCGCCAGCAGCCGGACGACAGGGGGGACAGATACGCAGTATTTT. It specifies CASSRTTGGTDTQYF.

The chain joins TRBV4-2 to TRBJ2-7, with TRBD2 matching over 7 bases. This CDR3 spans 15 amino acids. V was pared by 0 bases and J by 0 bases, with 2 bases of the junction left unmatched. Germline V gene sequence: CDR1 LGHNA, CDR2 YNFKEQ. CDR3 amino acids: CASSQDKRDSYEQYF. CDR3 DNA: TGTGCCAGCAGCCAAGATAAGCGGGACTCCTACGAGCAGTACTTC.

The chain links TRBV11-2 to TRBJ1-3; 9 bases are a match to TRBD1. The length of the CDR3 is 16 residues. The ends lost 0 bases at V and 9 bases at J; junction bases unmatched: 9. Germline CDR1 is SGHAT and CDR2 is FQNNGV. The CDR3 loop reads CASSLDYRGHKSTIYF. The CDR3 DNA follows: TGTGCCAGCAGCTTAGACTACAGGGGGCATAAGAGCACCATATATTTT. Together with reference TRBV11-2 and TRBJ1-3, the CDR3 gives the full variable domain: EAGVAQSPRYKIIEKRQSVAFWCNPISGHATLYWYQQILGQGPKLLIQFQNNGVVDDSQLPKDRFSAERLKGVDSTLKIQPAKLEDSAVYLCASSLDYRGHKSTIYFGEGSWLTVV.

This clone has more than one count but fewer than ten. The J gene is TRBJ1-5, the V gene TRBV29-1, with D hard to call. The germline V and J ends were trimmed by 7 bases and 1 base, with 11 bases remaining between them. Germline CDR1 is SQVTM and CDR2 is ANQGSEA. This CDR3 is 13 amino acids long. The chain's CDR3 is CSAVVESNQPQHF. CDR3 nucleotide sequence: TGCAGCGCTGTAGTGGAGAGCAATCAGCCCCAGCATTTT.

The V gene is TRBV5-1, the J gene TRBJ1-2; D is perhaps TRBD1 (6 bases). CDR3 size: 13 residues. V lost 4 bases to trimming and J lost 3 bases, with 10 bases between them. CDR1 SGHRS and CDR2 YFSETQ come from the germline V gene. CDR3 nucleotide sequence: TGCGCCAGCAGCACAGGGATGGACTATGGCTACACCTTC. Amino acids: CASSTGMDYGYTF.